A single sample gave rise to the 5 T cell receptor beta chains below, sequenced in a study of blood T cells in healthy people across ages. Next came a second PCR, run for about 6 to 12 cycles, which used a sample-barcoded 5' primer along with a J-beta primer mix. A single record per CDR3 protein comes from TCRdb applying MiXCR to the 5' RACE reads. The sample lists roughly 570,000 distinct CDR3 sequences; 27% were seen once. The sequencing sample was made of blood. The source is a woman in her 70s in good health.

This clonotype was seen only a few times. The CDR3 sequence: CASSQSDRLAYEQYF. The CDR3 nucleotides read TGTGCCAGCAGCCAATCGGACAGGCTTGCCTACGAGCAGTACTTC. The V and J genes are TRBV4-2 and TRBJ2-7; 7 bases are a match to TRBD1. The CDR3 is 15 amino acids. Trimming took 2 bases from V and 2 from J; bases not matched to a gene: 6. Germline CDR1 reads LGHNA; CDR2 reads YNFKEQ.

The genes are TRBV3-1 and TRBJ1-2; 7 bases are a match to TRBD1. This CDR3 comprises 13 residues. Germline V gene lookup returns CDR1 LGHDT and CDR2 YNNKEL (reference sequence). V dropped 6 bases and J dropped 0; count of bases not matched to a gene: 1. DNA of the CDR3: TGTGCCAGCAGGGGGACAGCTAACTATGGCTACACCTTC. Protein sequence: CASRGTANYGYTF.

The chain carries TRBV5-1 and TRBJ1-1; D remains unclear. Trimming shortened V by 1 base and J by 1 base, and 11 bases separated the two germline ends. Germline V gene sequence: CDR1 SGHRS, CDR2 YFSETQ. This CDR3 comprises 15 residues. The DNA for the CDR3 is TGCGCCAGCAGCTTGCTAGGACTTCAGAACACTGAAGCTTTCTTT. Its translation is CASSLLGLQNTEAFF.

This clonotype showed up just a few times. The V call is TRBV12-3 or TRBV12-4, the J call TRBJ1-4; 7 bases agree with TRBD1. The V segment lost 6 bases and the J segment 4 bases; nucleotides outside the gene matches: 8. There are 15 residues in the CDR3. CDR3: CASSSDRDNNEKLFF. The CDR3 region has the DNA TGTGCCAGCAGCTCTGACAGGGACAATAATGAAAAACTGTTTTTT.

This clonotype was detected only a few times. The gene calls are TRBV6-5 and TRBJ2-2, with D perhaps TRBD1 or TRBD2 (5 bases each). CDR3 length: 15 residues. V shed 3 bases and J shed 4 bases, with 12 bases lying between them. The germline V gene encodes CDR1 MNHEY and CDR2 SVGAGI. The CDR3 coding sequence is TGTGCCAGCAGTTATAGTCAGGGACGCACCGGGGAGCTGTTTTTT. Protein product: CASSYSQGRTGELFF.